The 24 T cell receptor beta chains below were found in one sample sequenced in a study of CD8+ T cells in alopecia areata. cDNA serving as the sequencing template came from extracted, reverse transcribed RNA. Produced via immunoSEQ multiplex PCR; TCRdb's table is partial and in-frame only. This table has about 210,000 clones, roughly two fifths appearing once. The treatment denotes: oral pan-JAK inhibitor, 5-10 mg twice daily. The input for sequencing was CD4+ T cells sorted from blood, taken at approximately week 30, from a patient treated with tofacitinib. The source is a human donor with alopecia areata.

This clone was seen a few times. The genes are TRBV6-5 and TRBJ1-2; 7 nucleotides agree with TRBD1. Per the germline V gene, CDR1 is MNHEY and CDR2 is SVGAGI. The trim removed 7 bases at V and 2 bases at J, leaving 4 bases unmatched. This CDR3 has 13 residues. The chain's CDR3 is CASTQTGNYGYTF. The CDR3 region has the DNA TGTGCCAGCACCCAGACAGGGAACTATGGCTACACCTTC.

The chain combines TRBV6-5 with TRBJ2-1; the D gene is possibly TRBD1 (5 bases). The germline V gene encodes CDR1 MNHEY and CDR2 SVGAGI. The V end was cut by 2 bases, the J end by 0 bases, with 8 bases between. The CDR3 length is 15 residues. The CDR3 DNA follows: TGTGCCAGCAGTTACGTCAGGGACTCCTACAATGAGCAGTTCTTC. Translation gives CASSYVRDSYNEQFF.

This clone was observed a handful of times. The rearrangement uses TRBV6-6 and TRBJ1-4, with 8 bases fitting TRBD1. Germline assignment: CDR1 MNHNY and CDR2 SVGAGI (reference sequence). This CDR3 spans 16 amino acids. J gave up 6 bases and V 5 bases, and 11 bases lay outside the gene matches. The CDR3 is CASSPGQGTSDEKLFF. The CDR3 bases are TGTGCCAGCAGTCCCGGACAGGGAACATCCGATGAAAAACTGTTTTTT.

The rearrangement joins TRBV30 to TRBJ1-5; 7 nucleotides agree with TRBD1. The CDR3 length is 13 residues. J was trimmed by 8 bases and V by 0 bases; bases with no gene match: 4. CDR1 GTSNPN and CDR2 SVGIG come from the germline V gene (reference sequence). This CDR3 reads CAWSVQGSEPQHF. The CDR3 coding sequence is TGTGCCTGGAGTGTACAGGGGTCAGAGCCCCAGCATTTT.

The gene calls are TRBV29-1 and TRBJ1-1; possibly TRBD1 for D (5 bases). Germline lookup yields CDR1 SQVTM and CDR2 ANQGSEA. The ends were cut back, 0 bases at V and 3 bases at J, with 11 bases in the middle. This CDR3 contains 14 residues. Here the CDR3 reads CSVEDLQGYTEAFF. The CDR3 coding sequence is TGCAGCGTTGAAGATCTTCAGGGCTACACTGAAGCTTTCTTT. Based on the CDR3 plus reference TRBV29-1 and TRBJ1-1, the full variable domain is SAVISQKPSRDICQRGTSLTIQCQVDSQVTMMFWYRQQPGQSLTLIATANQGSEATYESGFVIDKFPISRPNLTFSTLTVSNMSPEDSSIYLCSVEDLQGYTEAFFGQGTRLTVV.

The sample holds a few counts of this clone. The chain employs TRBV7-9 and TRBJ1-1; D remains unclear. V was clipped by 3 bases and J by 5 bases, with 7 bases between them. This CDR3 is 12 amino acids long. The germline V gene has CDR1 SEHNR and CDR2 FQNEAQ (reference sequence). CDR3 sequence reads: CASSFSTTEAFF. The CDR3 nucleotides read TGTGCCAGCAGCTTTTCGACGACTGAAGCTTTCTTT.

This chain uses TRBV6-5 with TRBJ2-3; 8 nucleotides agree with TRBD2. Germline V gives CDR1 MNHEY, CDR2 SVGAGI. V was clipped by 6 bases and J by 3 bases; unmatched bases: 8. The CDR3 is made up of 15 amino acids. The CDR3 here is CASRTRGGRTDTQYF. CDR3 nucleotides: TGTGCCAGCAGAACCCGGGGGGGGCGGACAGATACGCAGTATTTT.

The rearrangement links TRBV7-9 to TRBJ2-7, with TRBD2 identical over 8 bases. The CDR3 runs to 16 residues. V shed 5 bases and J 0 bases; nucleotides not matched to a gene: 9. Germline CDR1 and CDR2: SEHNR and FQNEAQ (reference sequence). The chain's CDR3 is CASSPRGRGDSYEQYF. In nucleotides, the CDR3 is TGTGCCAGCAGCCCCCGTGGGCGGGGGGACTCCTACGAGCAGTACTTC.

The CDR3, as DNA: TGTGCCTGGAAGGTCAGGGACAGACAACTCACTGAAGCTTTCTTT. Its protein product is CAWKVRDRQLTEAFF. The chain joins TRBV30 to TRBJ1-1; 7 bases are a match to TRBD1. The germline CDR1 and CDR2 sequences are GTSNPN and SVGIG (reference sequence). J lost 4 bases, V lost 4 bases, and 12 bases had no gene match. The CDR3 covers 15 residues. Full variable domain (rest looked up from reference TRBV30 and TRBJ1-1): SQTIHQWPATLVQPVGSPLSLECTVEGTSNPNLYWYRQAAGRGLQLLFYSVGIGQISSEVPQNLSASRPQDRQFILSSKKLLLSDSGFYLCAWKVRDRQLTEAFFGQGTRLTVV.

This CDR3 reads CTSSLDRPSEKLFF. As DNA, the CDR3 is TGCACCAGCAGCCTAGACAGGCCGAGTGAAAAACTGTTTTTT. V usage is TRBV1 and J usage is TRBJ1-4; the table's TRBD1 call for D was not verified on the DNA. TRBV1 is a pseudogene. The CDR3 contains 14 residues.

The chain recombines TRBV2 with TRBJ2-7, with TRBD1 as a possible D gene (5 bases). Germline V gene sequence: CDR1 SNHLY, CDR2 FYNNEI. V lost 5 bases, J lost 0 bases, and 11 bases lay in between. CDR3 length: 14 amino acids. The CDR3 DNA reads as TGTGCCAGCAGTACAGGCTTTAGCTCCTACGAGCAGTACTTC. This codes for CASSTGFSSYEQYF.

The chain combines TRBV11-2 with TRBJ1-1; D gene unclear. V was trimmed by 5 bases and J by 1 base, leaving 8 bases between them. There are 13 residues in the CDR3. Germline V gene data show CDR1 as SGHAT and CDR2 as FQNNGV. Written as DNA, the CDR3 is TGTGCCAGCAGCGACCCTGAGAACACTGAAGCTTTCTTT. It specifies CASSDPENTEAFF.

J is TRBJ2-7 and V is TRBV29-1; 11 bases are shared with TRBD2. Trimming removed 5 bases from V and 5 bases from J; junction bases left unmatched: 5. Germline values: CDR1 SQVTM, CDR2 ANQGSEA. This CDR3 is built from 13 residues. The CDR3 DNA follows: TGCAGCGTTACTAGCGGGAGAGGAAACGAGCAGTACTTC. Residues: CSVTSGRGNEQYF.

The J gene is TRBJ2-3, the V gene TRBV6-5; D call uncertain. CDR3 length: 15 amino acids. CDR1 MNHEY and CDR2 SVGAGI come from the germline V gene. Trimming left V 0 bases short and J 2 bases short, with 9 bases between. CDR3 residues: CASSYSPGFTDTQYF. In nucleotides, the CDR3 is TGTGCCAGCAGTTACTCCCCGGGCTTCACAGATACGCAGTATTTT.

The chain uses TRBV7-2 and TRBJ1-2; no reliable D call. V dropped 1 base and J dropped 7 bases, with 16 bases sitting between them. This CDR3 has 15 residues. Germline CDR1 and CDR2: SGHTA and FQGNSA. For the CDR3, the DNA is TGTGCCAGCAGCTTAGTACCCGACGGACGGAGTGGCTACACCTTC. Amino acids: CASSLVPDGRSGYTF.

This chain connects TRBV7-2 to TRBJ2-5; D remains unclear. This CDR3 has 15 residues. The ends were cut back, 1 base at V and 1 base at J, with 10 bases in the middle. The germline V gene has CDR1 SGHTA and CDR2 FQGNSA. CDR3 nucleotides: TGTGCCAGCAGCTTAGACTCTGCTATCCAAGAGACCCAGTACTTC. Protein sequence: CASSLDSAIQETQYF.

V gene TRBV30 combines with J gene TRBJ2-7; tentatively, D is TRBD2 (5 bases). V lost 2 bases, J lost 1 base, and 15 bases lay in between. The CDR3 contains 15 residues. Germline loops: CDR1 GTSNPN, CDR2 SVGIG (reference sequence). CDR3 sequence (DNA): TGTGCCTGGAGTCCACGGACTTTAACTTCCTACGAGCAGTACTTC. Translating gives CAWSPRTLTSYEQYF.

CDR3 region: CASSVQGTGANVLTF. CDR3 nucleotide sequence: TGTGCCAGCAGCGTACAGGGCACTGGGGCCAACGTCCTGACTTTC. The chain joins TRBV9 to TRBJ2-6, with D possibly being TRBD1 (5 bases). The germline V gene has CDR1 SGDLS and CDR2 YYNGEE. The CDR3 is 15 amino acids. V was clipped by 1 base and J by 2 bases, with 7 bases between them. Looking up the rest from reference TRBV9 and TRBJ2-6 gives the full variable domain: DSGVTQTPKHLITATGQRVTLRCSPRSGDLSVYWYQQSLDQGLQFLIQYYNGEERAKGNILERFSAQQFPDLHSELNLSSLELGDSALYFCASSVQGTGANVLTFGAGSRLTVL.

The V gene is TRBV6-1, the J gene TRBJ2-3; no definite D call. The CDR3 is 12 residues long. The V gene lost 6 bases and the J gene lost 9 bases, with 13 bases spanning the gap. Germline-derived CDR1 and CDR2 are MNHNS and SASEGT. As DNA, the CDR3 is TGTGCCAGCAGCGCCTCCTCCGAAACGCAGTATTTT. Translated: CASSASSETQYF.

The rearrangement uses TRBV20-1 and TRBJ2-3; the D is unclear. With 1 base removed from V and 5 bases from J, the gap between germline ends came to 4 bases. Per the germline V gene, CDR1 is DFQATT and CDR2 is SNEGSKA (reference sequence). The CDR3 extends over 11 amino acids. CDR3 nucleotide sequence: TGCAGTGCTAGAGCGAGAGATACGCAGTATTTT. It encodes CSARARDTQYF.

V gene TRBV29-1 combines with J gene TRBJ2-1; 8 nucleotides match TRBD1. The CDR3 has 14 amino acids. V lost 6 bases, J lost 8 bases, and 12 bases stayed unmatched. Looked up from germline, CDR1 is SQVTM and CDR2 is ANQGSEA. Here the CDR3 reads CSVGTYRGNDEQFF. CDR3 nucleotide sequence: TGCAGCGTCGGTACGTACAGGGGGAACGATGAGCAGTTCTTC.

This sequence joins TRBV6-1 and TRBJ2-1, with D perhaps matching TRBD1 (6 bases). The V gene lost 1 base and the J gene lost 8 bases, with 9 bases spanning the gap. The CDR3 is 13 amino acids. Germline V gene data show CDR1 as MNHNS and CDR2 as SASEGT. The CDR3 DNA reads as TGTGCCAGCAGTGAAGTGGGGGCGGATGAGCAGTTCTTC. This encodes CASSEVGADEQFF.

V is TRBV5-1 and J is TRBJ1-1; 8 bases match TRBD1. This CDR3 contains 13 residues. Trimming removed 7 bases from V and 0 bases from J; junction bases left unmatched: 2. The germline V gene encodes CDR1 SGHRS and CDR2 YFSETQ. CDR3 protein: CASGRGLNTEAFF. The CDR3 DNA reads TGCGCCAGCGGCAGGGGGCTGAACACTGAAGCTTTCTTT.

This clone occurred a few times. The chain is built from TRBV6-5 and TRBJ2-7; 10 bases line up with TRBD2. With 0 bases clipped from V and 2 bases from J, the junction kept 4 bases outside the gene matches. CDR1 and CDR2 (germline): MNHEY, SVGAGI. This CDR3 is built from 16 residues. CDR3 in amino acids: CASSYSGLASAYEQYF. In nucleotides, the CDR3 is TGTGCCAGCAGTTACTCGGGACTAGCGTCGGCCTACGAGCAGTACTTC.